Each of the 21 T cell receptor beta chains below was sequenced from the same sample in a study of blood T cell repertoires in COVID-19. TCRdb's table, derived via immunoSEQ multiplex PCR, lists solely in-frame clones and lacks some. The table lists 43,000 or so clones, roughly 87% of them singletons, with more than 20% in the top ten. Specimen: peripheral blood. The receptors come from an older woman with acute or convalescent COVID-19.

This chain uses TRBV12-3 or TRBV12-4 with TRBJ2-1; the match to TRBD1 covers 8 bases. The CDR3 runs to 13 residues. J gave up 6 bases and V 8 bases, and 6 bases lay outside the gene matches. The CDR3 is CASGYRGVNEQFF. As DNA, the CDR3 is TGTGCCAGCGGGTACAGGGGGGTCAATGAGCAGTTCTTC.

The chain recombines TRBV10-2 with TRBJ1-1; 7 positions agree with TRBD1. Germline CDR1 WSHSY, CDR2 SAAADI. V shed 11 bases and J 2 bases; nucleotides not matched to a gene: 8. This CDR3 comprises 13 residues. The CDR3 bases are TGCGCCTATCGAGAGGGGGCAAACACTGAAGCTTTCTTT. Translated, it gives CAYREGANTEAFF.

The J gene is TRBJ2-7, the V gene TRBV4-1; D not resolved. CDR3 length equals 14 residues. Germline values: CDR1 MGHRA, CDR2 YSYEKL. V was cut by 2 bases and J by 5 bases, with 13 bases left in between. Here the CDR3 DNA reads TGCGCCAGCAGCCAATTTGGCCTTGCCCACGAGCAGTACTTC. Its protein is CASSQFGLAHEQYF.

The chain joins TRBV29-1 to TRBJ1-2; weak D call: TRBD1 (6 bases). With 4 bases removed from V and 8 bases from J, the gap between germline ends came to 17 bases. The CDR3 length is 13 residues. Germline assignment: CDR1 SQVTM and CDR2 ANQGSEA. The DNA of the CDR3 is TGCAGCGTTGTTACTGGGGGCATCCAAGGCTACACCTTC. It encodes CSVVTGGIQGYTF.

The chain combines TRBV5-4 with TRBJ1-1; D is ambiguous. V lost 4 bases and J lost 0, with 13 bases in between. The CDR3 sequence is 15 residues long. Per germline, CDR1 SGHNT and CDR2 YYREEE (reference sequence). CDR3: CASSPTLVMNTEAFF. The DNA of the CDR3 is TGTGCCAGCAGCCCGACCCTAGTTATGAACACTGAAGCTTTCTTT. Full variable domain (rest looked up from reference TRBV5-4 and TRBJ1-1): ETGVTQSPTHLIKTRGQQVTLRCSSQSGHNTVSWYQQALGQGPQFIFQYYREEENGRGNFPPRFSGLQFPNYSSELNVNALELDDSALYLCASSPTLVMNTEAFFGQGTRLTVV.

This clone was counted only a few times. The rearrangement joins TRBV2 to TRBJ1-4; D is undetermined. Per the germline V gene, CDR1 is SNHLY and CDR2 is FYNNEI. Trimming removed 4 bases at V and 8 bases at J, with 11 bases between. The CDR3 runs to 13 residues. The CDR3: CASSAGLREKLFF. DNA for the CDR3: TGTGCCAGCAGTGCGGGGTTACGGGAAAAACTGTTTTTT.

The chain carries TRBV11-2 and TRBJ2-7, with D perhaps TRBD2 (6 bases). Trimming pared 8 bases from V and 3 bases from J, leaving 23 bases between. Germline V CDR1 and CDR2: SGHAT, FQNNGV. The CDR3 contains 16 residues. CDR3 nucleotides: TGTGCCAGCCAATCCGCGCGGGGCTCTCACGGCTACGAGCAGTACTTC. It yields the protein CASQSARGSHGYEQYF.

This clone has only one observation. The chain combines TRBV19 with TRBJ1-1; D remains ambiguous. V was pared by 1 base and J by 6 bases, with 9 bases between. Germline V gene lookup returns CDR1 LNHDA and CDR2 SQIVND (reference sequence). This CDR3 spans 13 amino acids. Here the CDR3 reads CASSIGRIAEAFF. The CDR3 nucleotides are TGTGCCAGTAGTATAGGGCGGATCGCTGAAGCTTTCTTT. Based on the CDR3 plus reference TRBV19 and TRBJ1-1, the full variable domain is DGGITQSPKYLFRKEGQNVTLSCEQNLNHDAMYWYRQDPGQGLRLIYYSQIVNDFQKGDIAEGYSVSREKKESFPLTVTSAQKNPTAFYLCASSIGRIAEAFFGQGTRLTVV.

The rearrangement uses TRBV15 and TRBJ1-1, with D possibly being TRBD1 (5 bases). CDR1 is LNHNV, CDR2 YYDKDF, per germline (reference sequence). This CDR3 contains 12 residues. With 0 bases removed from V and 10 bases from J, the gap between germline ends came to 9 bases. The CDR3 DNA sequence: TGTGCCACCAGCAGAGATGGGGGGGTAGCTTTCTTT. Protein: CATSRDGGVAFF.

This clone was observed a few times. This chain connects TRBV7-8 to TRBJ1-2; D gene uncertain. The V gene's germline CDR1 is SGHVS and CDR2 FQNEAQ. Trimming stripped 4 bases from V and 8 bases from J, with 20 bases between. The CDR3 runs to 15 residues. CDR3: CASSSSDRGVRGYTF. The CDR3 nucleotides are TGTGCCAGCAGCTCTTCGGATCGGGGAGTAAGGGGCTACACCTTC.

The chain has TRBV18 and TRBJ1-6, with no clear D. Trimming took off 8 bases at V and 7 bases at J, with 12 bases between the two ends. This CDR3 is built from 13 residues. Germline V lookup: CDR1 KGHSH, CDR2 LQKENI. CDR3 sequence reads: CASRSELNSPLHF. CDR3 DNA: TGTGCCAGCCGGAGTGAGTTGAATTCACCCCTCCACTTT. The entire variable domain, with the rest obtained from reference TRBV18 and TRBJ1-6, is as follows: NAGVMQNPRHLVRRRGQEARLRCSPMKGHSHVYWYRQLPEEGLKFMVYLQKENIIDESGMPKERFSAEFPKEGPSILRIQQVVRGDSAAYFCASRSELNSPLHFGNGTRLTVT.

This chain uses TRBV7-3 with TRBJ2-7; 7 bases are a match to TRBD1. The germline V gene has CDR1 SGHTA and CDR2 FQGTGA. The J segment lost 7 bases and the V segment lost 8 bases, leaving 11 bases of the junction unmatched. The length of the CDR3 is 13 residues. The CDR3 nucleotides are TGTGCCAGCTCAGTGACAGGGCGGAGGGAGCAGTACTTC. Residues: CASSVTGRREQYF.

The rearrangement links TRBV5-6 to TRBJ1-2; tentatively, D is TRBD1 (6 bases). The CDR3 runs 18 residues. V was clipped by 0 bases and J by 0 bases, with 18 bases between them. CDR1 SGHDT and CDR2 YYEEEE come from the germline V gene. CDR3 coding DNA: TGTGCCAGCAGCTTGGGAGAAACTCGCAGGGGCTCTAACTATGGCTACACCTTC. As protein: CASSLGETRRGSNYGYTF.

V is TRBV19 and J is TRBJ1-6; D remains ambiguous. V was cut by 3 bases and J by 0 bases, with 12 bases left in between. CDR1 and CDR2 from the germline V gene are LNHDA and SQIVND (reference sequence). There are 17 residues in the CDR3. The CDR3: CASSIPLGASYNSPLHF. CDR3 nucleotides: TGTGCCAGTAGTATCCCCCTGGGCGCCTCCTATAATTCACCCCTCCACTTT. The entire variable domain, with the rest obtained from reference TRBV19 and TRBJ1-6, is as follows: DGGITQSPKYLFRKEGQNVTLSCEQNLNHDAMYWYRQDPGQGLRLIYYSQIVNDFQKGDIAEGYSVSREKKESFPLTVTSAQKNPTAFYLCASSIPLGASYNSPLHFGNGTRLTVT.

V and J are TRBV2 and TRBJ2-1; no firm D call. Germline V lookup: CDR1 SNHLY, CDR2 FYNNEI. CDR3 length equals 12 residues. V gave up 4 bases and J gave up 9 bases, with 10 bases separating them. The CDR3 sequence: CASSAPPGEQFF. The CDR3 DNA sequence: TGTGCCAGCAGTGCCCCCCCCGGTGAGCAGTTCTTC.

The chain links TRBV10-3 to TRBJ2-3; D is undetermined. The germline V and J ends were trimmed by 4 bases and 0 bases, with 14 bases remaining between them. Per germline, CDR1 ENHRY and CDR2 SYGVKD. The CDR3 has 16 residues. The DNA of the CDR3 is TGTGCCATCAGTGGCACCGTCGGTACTAGCACAGATACGCAGTATTTT. Its protein is CAISGTVGTSTDTQYF.

This chain connects TRBV27 to TRBJ2-7; TRBD1 aligns across 8 bases. Germline trimming cut 3 bases from V and 0 bases from J; bases unmatched to any gene: 10. Germline V gene sequence: CDR1 MNHEY, CDR2 SMNVEV (reference sequence). The CDR3 is 17 residues long. CDR3 sequence reads: CASSFTRRQGFSYEQYF. The CDR3 bases are TGTGCCAGCAGTTTCACAAGGAGACAGGGGTTCTCCTACGAGCAGTACTTC.

This sequence joins TRBV5-4 and TRBJ1-4; 7 bases line up with TRBD1. The length of the CDR3 is 14 residues. Unmatched junction bases numbered 5, after V lost 4 bases and J lost 5 bases. CDR1 SGHNT and CDR2 YYREEE come from the germline V gene (reference sequence). DNA of the CDR3: TGTGCCAGCAGCCCGGACAGGTTGAATGAAAAACTGTTTTTT. This gives the protein CASSPDRLNEKLFF.

The V gene is TRBV3-1 (or the pseudogene TRBV3-2), the J gene TRBJ1-4; no clear D. Trimming took 3 bases from V and 8 from J, leaving 13 bases between them. CDR3 length equals 14 residues. Germline lookup yields CDR1 LGHDT and CDR2 YNNKEL (reference sequence). The CDR3 DNA follows: TGTGCCAGCAGCCACAACGGGGTATCCGAAAAACTGTTTTTT. This sequence encodes CASSHNGVSEKLFF.

The genes are TRBV6-5 and TRBJ1-4; 10 nucleotides line up with TRBD1. CDR1 and CDR2 (germline): MNHEY, SVGAGI. The length of the CDR3 is 13 residues. The V and J ends lost 11 bases and 7 bases, in that order; junction bases with no gene match: 7. CDR3 in amino acids: CAVSGTGVEKLFF. CDR3 coding DNA: TGTGCCGTCAGCGGGACAGGGGTTGAAAAACTGTTTTTT.

The chain uses TRBV2 and TRBJ1-3; D not resolved. The germline V and J ends were trimmed by 7 bases and 0 bases, with 7 bases remaining between them. The CDR3 is made up of 13 amino acids. The germline V gene encodes CDR1 SNHLY and CDR2 FYNNEI. The CDR3 DNA reads TGTGCCAGCAACGGGGACTCTGGAAACACCATATATTTT. This codes for CASNGDSGNTIYF.